A selection of T cell receptor beta chains follows, all from one sample in a study of T cell repertoires in cytomegalovirus infection. These TCRs' antigens remain unknown. TCRdb reprocessed the reads with MiXCR, giving one entry per CDR3 protein. This table has 150,000 to 200,000 distinct CDR3 sequences, less than 25% appearing once. The sample was CD8+ T cells from cultured PBMCs, taken from culture after CMV antigen stimulation. Receptors originate from a human donor in good health (CMV status not recorded). Some clones in this sample may be carry-over from other donors' samples. Both conserved end residues are part of each CDR3. The order of the fields is clone size, D gene, J gene, V gene, CDR3 protein, CDR3 DNA. A D gene is named only where the DNA matches it firmly. For some rows the clone size is stated as once, few or many, or as a class when expanded; others skip it.

clone_size: few
d_call: -
j_call: TRBJ1-1
v_call: TRBV12-3/TRBV12-4
cdr3_aa: CASSSRGQNTEAFF
cdr3_nt: TGTGCCAGCAGTTCCAGGGGCCAGAACACTGAAGCTTTCTTT

clone_size: -
d_call: -
j_call: TRBJ1-1
v_call: TRBV28
cdr3_aa: CASSFLERRMNTEAFF
cdr3_nt: TGTGCCAGCAGTTTCCTCGAACGGCGTATGAACACTGAAGCTTTCTTT

clone_size: -
d_call: -
j_call: TRBJ2-7
v_call: TRBV7-9
cdr3_aa: CASSQAGVAYEQYF
cdr3_nt: TGTGCCAGCAGCCAGGCAGGGGTCGCCTACGAGCAGTACTTC

clone_size: few
d_call: -
j_call: TRBJ2-1
v_call: TRBV4-1
cdr3_aa: CASSHLDSEYNEQFF
cdr3_nt: TGCGCCAGCAGCCACCTTGACAGTGAGTACAATGAGCAGTTCTTC

clone_size: few
d_call: TRBD2
j_call: TRBJ2-5
v_call: TRBV11-2
cdr3_aa: CASSPQLAETQYF
cdr3_nt: TGTGCCAGCAGCCCCCAACTAGCGGAGACCCAGTACTTC

clone_size: -
d_call: -
j_call: TRBJ2-7
v_call: TRBV19
cdr3_aa: CASSASSYEQYF
cdr3_nt: TGTGCCAGTAGTGCCAGCTCCTACGAGCAGTACTTC

clone_size: medium-sized
d_call: TRBD2
j_call: TRBJ2-3
v_call: TRBV27
cdr3_aa: CASSLGSSGEGGTDTQYF
cdr3_nt: TGTGCCAGCAGTTTAGGTTCTAGCGGGGAAGGAGGCACAGATACGCAGTATTTT

clone_size: many
d_call: TRBD1
j_call: TRBJ2-7
v_call: TRBV6-5
cdr3_aa: CASSYGDSAYEQYF
cdr3_nt: TGTGCCAGCAGTTACGGGGACAGTGCGTACGAGCAGTACTTC

clone_size: -
d_call: TRBD1
j_call: TRBJ1-6
v_call: TRBV6-2/TRBV6-3
cdr3_aa: CASATPGQANSPLHF
cdr3_nt: TGTGCCAGCGCCACTCCGGGACAGGCCAATTCACCCCTCCACTTT

clone_size: few
d_call: -
j_call: TRBJ2-7
v_call: TRBV7-2
cdr3_aa: CASSFPYLEQYF
cdr3_nt: TGTGCCAGCAGTTTTCCATACCTCGAGCAGTACTTC

clone_size: few
d_call: TRBD1
j_call: TRBJ1-4
v_call: TRBV6-6
cdr3_aa: CASSSGTVRGIEKLFF
cdr3_nt: TGTGCCAGCAGTTCCGGGACAGTGAGAGGAATCGAAAAACTGTTTTTT

clone_size: few
d_call: -
j_call: TRBJ1-2
v_call: TRBV4-2
cdr3_aa: CASSRIDTGSSTPSNYGYTF
cdr3_nt: TGTGCCAGCAGCCGCATCGATACCGGGTCCTCAACCCCCTCTAACTATGGCTACACCTTC

clone_size: -
d_call: -
j_call: TRBJ1-1
v_call: TRBV30
cdr3_aa: CAWDETQNTEAFF
cdr3_nt: TGTGCCTGGGACGAGACCCAGAACACTGAAGCTTTCTTT

clone_size: -
d_call: TRBD1
j_call: TRBJ1-1
v_call: TRBV7-8
cdr3_aa: CASSLGGGQSMNTEAFF
cdr3_nt: TGTGCCAGCAGCTTAGGAGGGGGACAGTCTATGAACACTGAAGCTTTCTTT

clone_size: few
d_call: -
j_call: TRBJ1-1
v_call: TRBV12-3/TRBV12-4
cdr3_aa: CASSLRGEYTEAFF
cdr3_nt: TGTGCCAGCAGTTTACGGGGGGAATACACTGAAGCTTTCTTT

clone_size: few
d_call: -
j_call: TRBJ2-3
v_call: TRBV7-9
cdr3_aa: CASSLLPAQSTDTQYF
cdr3_nt: TGTGCCAGCAGTCTCCTCCCCGCACAGAGCACAGATACGCAGTATTTT

clone_size: few
d_call: -
j_call: TRBJ1-1
v_call: TRBV3-1
cdr3_aa: CASSLAQSAMTEAFF
cdr3_nt: TGTGCCAGCAGCCTCGCGCAGTCGGCTATGACTGAAGCTTTCTTT

clone_size: few
d_call: -
j_call: TRBJ2-2
v_call: TRBV7-9
cdr3_aa: CASSHRTGELFF
cdr3_nt: TGTGCCAGCAGTCACCGGACCGGGGAGCTGTTTTTT

clone_size: many
d_call: -
j_call: TRBJ1-6
v_call: TRBV4-2
cdr3_aa: CASSQDSGEYGSPLHF
cdr3_nt: TGTGCCAGCAGCCAAGATTCAGGGGAGTATGGTTCACCCCTCCACTTT

clone_size: -
d_call: -
j_call: TRBJ2-6
v_call: TRBV12-3/TRBV12-4
cdr3_aa: CASSPLSGANVLTF
cdr3_nt: TGTGCCAGCAGCCCATTATCTGGGGCCAACGTCCTGACTTTC

clone_size: -
d_call: TRBD2
j_call: TRBJ2-3
v_call: TRBV7-8
cdr3_aa: CASSPTRGGGGTDTQYF
cdr3_nt: TGTGCCAGCAGCCCGACACGGGGCGGGGGTGGCACAGATACGCAGTATTTT

clone_size: -
d_call: -
j_call: TRBJ2-3
v_call: TRBV28
cdr3_aa: CASSLSYPPDTQYF
cdr3_nt: TGTGCCAGCAGTTTATCCTACCCTCCAGATACGCAGTATTTT

clone_size: -
d_call: TRBD2
j_call: TRBJ2-3
v_call: TRBV4-3
cdr3_aa: CASSPAGGNPDTQYF
cdr3_nt: TGCGCCAGCAGCCCAGCGGGGGGCAATCCAGATACGCAGTATTTT

clone_size: -
d_call: -
j_call: TRBJ2-1
v_call: TRBV29-1
cdr3_aa: CSVEDQGRSSYNEQFF
cdr3_nt: TGCAGCGTTGAAGATCAAGGACGGAGCTCCTACAATGAGCAGTTCTTC

clone_size: -
d_call: -
j_call: TRBJ1-1
v_call: TRBV7-8
cdr3_aa: CASSLAPGTEAFF
cdr3_nt: TGTGCCAGCAGCTTAGCGCCCGGCACTGAAGCTTTCTTT

clone_size: -
d_call: -
j_call: TRBJ1-1
v_call: TRBV7-3
cdr3_aa: CASSLSPAGGTEAFF
cdr3_nt: TGTGCCAGCAGCTTAAGCCCCGCGGGTGGCACTGAAGCTTTCTTT

clone_size: few
d_call: TRBD2
j_call: TRBJ2-5
v_call: TRBV27
cdr3_aa: CASSLNAGGRETQYF
cdr3_nt: TGTGCCAGCAGTTTAAATGCGGGGGGGAGAGAGACCCAGTACTTC

clone_size: few
d_call: TRBD1
j_call: TRBJ1-2
v_call: TRBV2
cdr3_aa: CASSTGGDRDTLYGYTF
cdr3_nt: TGTGCCAGCAGCACCGGAGGGGACAGGGATACCCTCTATGGCTACACCTTC

clone_size: -
d_call: TRBD2
j_call: TRBJ2-5
v_call: TRBV9
cdr3_aa: CASSVAGGRPQETQYF
cdr3_nt: TGTGCCAGCAGCGTAGCGGGGGGGCGTCCCCAAGAGACCCAGTACTTC

clone_size: -
d_call: -
j_call: TRBJ2-1
v_call: TRBV7-6
cdr3_aa: CASSSGPPYNEQFF
cdr3_nt: TGTGCCAGCAGTTCGGGACCGCCCTACAATGAGCAGTTCTTC

clone_size: few
d_call: -
j_call: TRBJ1-5
v_call: TRBV5-8
cdr3_aa: CASSLGDGNQPQHF
cdr3_nt: TGTGCCAGCAGCTTGGGGGACGGCAATCAGCCCCAGCATTTT

clone_size: -
d_call: -
j_call: TRBJ1-1
v_call: TRBV19
cdr3_aa: CASSSRTALNTEAFF
cdr3_nt: TGTGCCAGTAGTAGCCGGACAGCGCTTAACACTGAAGCTTTCTTT

clone_size: -
d_call: TRBD1
j_call: TRBJ2-7
v_call: TRBV6-1
cdr3_aa: CASSEDGQGGYEQYF
cdr3_nt: TGTGCCAGCAGTGAAGACGGACAGGGAGGCTACGAGCAGTACTTC

clone_size: few
d_call: TRBD1
j_call: TRBJ1-4
v_call: TRBV20-1
cdr3_aa: CSARDRVQTNEKLFF
cdr3_nt: TGCAGTGCTAGGGACAGGGTTCAAACTAATGAAAAACTGTTTTTT

clone_size: -
d_call: TRBD2
j_call: TRBJ2-2
v_call: TRBV6-2/TRBV6-3
cdr3_aa: CASSRLAGDLLTGELFF
cdr3_nt: TGTGCCAGCAGCAGACTAGCGGGGGACCTTCTAACCGGGGAGCTGTTTTTT

clone_size: once
d_call: TRBD1
j_call: TRBJ1-1
v_call: TRBV18
cdr3_aa: CASSPSTTGMNTEAFF
cdr3_nt: TGTGCCAGCTCACCCTCCACGACAGGGATGAACACTGAAGCTTTCTTT

clone_size: few
d_call: -
j_call: TRBJ1-4
v_call: TRBV7-8
cdr3_aa: CASSLAPRVGEKLFF
cdr3_nt: TGTGCCAGCAGCTTAGCCCCCAGGGTCGGGGAAAAACTGTTTTTT

clone_size: -
d_call: TRBD1
j_call: TRBJ1-1
v_call: TRBV4-1
cdr3_aa: CASSQDRGRDTEAFF
cdr3_nt: TGCGCCAGCAGCCAAGACAGGGGGAGAGACACTGAAGCTTTCTTT

clone_size: few
d_call: -
j_call: TRBJ1-5
v_call: TRBV12-3/TRBV12-4
cdr3_aa: CASTPFQGPYSNQPQHF
cdr3_nt: TGTGCCAGCACCCCCTTTCAGGGTCCTTATAGCAATCAGCCCCAGCATTTT

clone_size: -
d_call: -
j_call: TRBJ2-3
v_call: TRBV11-2
cdr3_aa: CASSLVLELSTDTQYF
cdr3_nt: TGTGCCAGCAGCTTAGTGTTGGAGCTGAGCACAGATACGCAGTATTTT

clone_size: -
d_call: TRBD2
j_call: TRBJ2-5
v_call: TRBV7-9
cdr3_aa: CAFTGGLAGTETQYF
cdr3_nt: TGTGCCTTCACTGGAGGACTAGCGGGGACGGAGACCCAGTACTTC

clone_size: few
d_call: -
j_call: TRBJ1-1
v_call: TRBV4-1
cdr3_aa: CASSQEEGMNTEAFF
cdr3_nt: TGCGCCAGCAGCCAAGAGGAGGGGATGAACACTGAAGCTTTCTTT

clone_size: few
d_call: TRBD1
j_call: TRBJ2-1
v_call: TRBV7-9
cdr3_aa: CASSPPGQGSNEQFF
cdr3_nt: TGTGCCAGCAGCCCACCGGGACAGGGTTCCAATGAGCAGTTCTTC

clone_size: -
d_call: TRBD2
j_call: TRBJ2-1
v_call: TRBV19
cdr3_aa: CASSTYGLAASHNEQFF
cdr3_nt: TGTGCCAGTAGTACCTACGGACTAGCGGCGTCCCACAATGAGCAGTTCTTC